This T cell receptor (beta chain) was profiled in a study of cytomegalovirus exposure and HLA in healthy donors. With respect to this clone: What it binds is unknown.

Germline values: CDR1 SGDLS, CDR2 YYNGEE. The V segment lost 0 bases and the J segment 4 bases; nucleotides outside the gene matches: 3. This CDR3 contains 14 residues. Points from the study as a whole: An analysis was carried out at a later point. It showed that HLA-associated TCR beta chains were more clonally expanded than equally common non-associated chains.

These donors counted as nominally healthy when sampled, but unrecorded immune exposures were likely. PCR involved 60 Vbeta and 13 Jbeta primers. Only in-frame clones appear in the TCRdb table, and some are missing; sequencing was by immunoSEQ multiplex PCR. The sample consists of roughly 230,000 clones, over 90% of them appearing once. This chain connects TRBV9 to TRBJ1-1; 7 bases align to TRBD1. Sequencing was done on a sample of PBMCs. This TCR was sampled from a girl aged 2-10 years in good health and CMV-seronegative. DNA for the CDR3: TGTGCCAGCAGCGTAGGAGGACAGGCCACTGAAGCTTTCTTT. Translation: CASSVGGQATEAFF.